This is a list of T cell receptor beta chains from one sample in a study of chemoradiotherapy in HPV16-positive cancers. Only in-frame clones appear in the TCRdb table, and some are missing; sequencing was by immunoSEQ multiplex PCR. Of fewer than 30,000 clones in the sample, around 94% were seen once. The sample was taken from a patient who underwent chemoradiotherapy. These TCRs come from a human donor with HPV-associated anogenital cancer. The CDR3 runs from the conserved cysteine through the conserved F or W. D genes are given only for firm matches. A row's size may be missing; if present it is once, few, many or a size class.

v_gene	d_gene	abundance	j_gene	CDR3aa	CDR3nt
TRBV9	TRBD1	NA	TRBJ2-7	CASSVGITQGDHSYEQYF	TGTGCCAGCAGCGTAGGAATCACACAGGGGGATCACTCCTACGAGCAGTACTTC
TRBV27	NA	NA	TRBJ2-3	CASSFSQLDTQYF	TGTGCCAGCAGTTTTTCTCAGTTGGATACGCAGTATTTT
TRBV2	TRBD1	NA	TRBJ1-1	CASSKENRGTEAFF	TGTGCCAGCAGTAAAGAGAACAGGGGGACCGAAGCTTTCTTT
TRBV30	NA	once	TRBJ2-6	CAWNQGAGANVLTF	TGTGCCTGGAATCAAGGGGCTGGGGCCAACGTCCTGACTTTC
TRBV29-1	NA	NA	TRBJ2-1	CSVEDWRGLYNEQFF	TGCAGCGTTGAAGATTGGAGGGGGCTTTACAATGAGCAGTTCTTC
TRBV15	NA	NA	TRBJ1-2	CATSRDRIANYGYTF	TGTGCCACCAGCAGAGATAGAATTGCTAACTATGGCTACACCTTC
TRBV2	TRBD1	NA	TRBJ1-2	CASSPGQAANGYTF	TGTGCCAGCAGTCCGGGACAGGCTGCAAATGGCTACACCTTC
TRBV5-1	TRBD1	NA	TRBJ2-7	CASSPLPMGQGTYEQYF	TGCGCCAGCAGCCCACTGCCGATGGGACAGGGCACCTACGAGCAGTACTTC
TRBV2	NA	NA	TRBJ1-1	CASASHLNTEAFF	TGTGCCAGCGCCTCCCATTTGAACACTGAAGCTTTCTTT
TRBV4-1	NA	NA	TRBJ2-5	CASSQAEQETQYF	TGCGCCAGCAGCCAAGCGGAACAAGAGACCCAGTACTTC
TRBV7-2	TRBD2	NA	TRBJ2-5	CASSRGLAETQYF	TGTGCCAGCAGTAGAGGACTAGCGGAGACCCAGTACTTC
TRBV5-1	NA	NA	TRBJ2-7	CASSGYEQYF	TGCGCCAGCAGCGGGTACGAGCAGTACTTC
TRBV11-3	TRBD1	NA	TRBJ2-1	CASSFSGTGVGEQFF	TGTGCCAGCAGCTTTTCCGGGACAGGGGTTGGTGAGCAGTTCTTC
TRBV6-1	TRBD2	NA	TRBJ2-7	CASSEGLAGPYEQYF	TGTGCCAGCAGTGAAGGTCTAGCGGGACCCTACGAGCAGTACTTC
TRBV19	TRBD1	NA	TRBJ2-5	CASSPRGTGGWAETQYF	TGTGCCAGTAGTCCTCGGGGGACAGGGGGCTGGGCAGAGACCCAGTACTTC
TRBV6-6	NA	NA	TRBJ1-2	CASSNTGYGYTF	TGTGCCAGCAGTAATACAGGGTATGGCTACACCTTC
TRBV27	NA	NA	TRBJ1-5	CASSLSGDQPQHF	TGTGCCAGCAGTTTATCTGGGGATCAGCCCCAGCATTTT
TRBV21-1	NA	NA	TRBJ2-1	CASSTTKGRQGNGSYNEQFF	TGTGCCAGCAGCACCACGAAGGGTAGACAGGGGAATGGATCCTACAATGAGCAGTTCTTC
TRBV11-2	TRBD1	NA	TRBJ1-2	CASSRDSSDGYTF	TGTGCCAGCAGCCGGGACAGTTCAGATGGCTACACCTTC
TRBV5-1	TRBD1	NA	TRBJ2-5	CASSLMTGDQETQYF	TGCGCCAGCAGCTTGATGACAGGGGACCAAGAGACCCAGTACTTC
TRBV4-3	TRBD1	NA	TRBJ1-6	CASSQGTGTGYYNSPLHF	TGCGCCAGCAGCCAGGGAACCGGGACAGGGTACTATAATTCACCCCTCCACTTT
TRBV5-1	NA	once	TRBJ2-1	CASSSLYSNEQFF	TGCGCCAGCAGTTCCCTCTATAGCAATGAGCAGTTCTTC
TRBV28	NA	NA	TRBJ1-1	CASSSAGGGVGTEAFF	TGTGCCAGCAGTTCAGCCGGGGGCGGGGTAGGCACTGAAGCTTTCTTT
TRBV5-4	TRBD2	once	TRBJ2-3	CASSLLAGGITDTQYF	TGTGCCAGCAGCTTGCTAGCGGGGGGAATCACAGATACGCAGTATTTT
TRBV11-1	TRBD2	NA	TRBJ2-1	CASSLLGSGTSQPNEQFF	TGTGCCAGCAGCTTACTAGGGTCGGGGACTAGTCAACCCAATGAGCAGTTCTTC
TRBV4-2	TRBD2	NA	TRBJ2-3	CASSQDSSGRGIDTQYF	TGTGCCAGCAGCCAAGATTCTAGCGGGAGGGGAATAGATACGCAGTATTTT
TRBV19	NA	NA	TRBJ1-5	CASSRRVESNQPQHF	TGTGCCAGTAGTCGAAGGGTGGAAAGCAATCAGCCCCAGCATTTT
TRBV5-1	TRBD2	NA	TRBJ2-3	CASSLALISGMAGDTQYF	TGCGCCAGCAGCTTGGCACTAATTAGCGGGATGGCGGGAGATACGCAGTATTTT
TRBV2	NA	NA	TRBJ1-1	CASSYSPGTEAFF	TGTGCCAGCAGTTACAGCCCGGGCACTGAAGCTTTCTTT
TRBV7-2	TRBD2	NA	TRBJ2-1	CASSLGTSGAQNEQFF	TGTGCCAGCAGCTTAGGGACTAGCGGGGCCCAGAATGAGCAGTTCTTC
TRBV5-4	NA	NA	TRBJ1-2	CASSLDTWGYGYTF	TGTGCCAGCAGCTTAGACACCTGGGGCTATGGCTACACCTTC
TRBV6-6	TRBD2	NA	TRBJ2-7	CASTPGTSGSYEQYF	TGTGCCAGCACCCCCGGGACTAGCGGGAGCTACGAGCAGTACTTC
TRBV29-1	NA	NA	TRBJ2-3	CSVESRGGLGDTQYF	TGCAGCGTTGAAAGTAGGGGGGGGTTGGGAGATACGCAGTATTTT
TRBV7-8	NA	NA	TRBJ2-1	CASSPRNEQFF	TGTGCCAGCAGTCCTCGAAATGAGCAGTTCTTC
TRBV5-4	TRBD1	NA	TRBJ1-4	CASSWDRASEKLFF	TGTGCCAGCAGCTGGGACAGGGCGAGTGAAAAACTGTTTTTT
TRBV30	NA	NA	TRBJ1-4	CAWSSGMGASEKLFF	TGTGCCTGGAGCTCGGGGATGGGGGCTAGTGAAAAACTGTTTTTT
TRBV5-1	NA	NA	TRBJ1-5	CASSSGESNQPQHF	TGCGCCAGCAGCTCAGGGGAAAGCAATCAGCCCCAGCATTTT
TRBV7-2	TRBD1	NA	TRBJ1-2	CASSPGDREGGYTF	TGTGCCAGCAGCCCTGGGGACAGGGAAGGCGGCTACACCTTC
TRBV27	TRBD1	few	TRBJ1-6	CASSPVGTEGTYNSPLHF	TGTGCCAGCAGTCCCGTTGGGACAGAGGGAACTTATAATTCACCCCTCCACTTT
TRBV7-8	NA	NA	TRBJ1-6	CASSLGSNSPLHF	TGTGCCAGCAGCTTAGGATCCAATTCACCCCTCCACTTT
TRBV11-2	TRBD2	NA	TRBJ2-7	CASSQGYRLAGGHEQYF	TGTGCCAGCAGCCAAGGATACAGACTAGCGGGGGGGCACGAGCAGTACTTC
TRBV5-1	TRBD2	NA	TRBJ2-1	CASSLLAGVSEQFF	TGCGCCAGCAGCTTGCTTGCGGGGGTGAGTGAGCAGTTCTTC
TRBV5-1	NA	NA	TRBJ2-5	CASVLRDPVVETQYF	TGCGCCAGCGTCCTACGAGACCCGGTGGTAGAGACCCAGTACTTC
TRBV12-1	NA	NA	TRBJ2-2	CASSTTSQGLAGGDTGELFF	TGTGCCAGCAGCACCACGAGCCAGGGACTAGCGGGGGGGGACACCGGGGAGCTGTTTTTT
TRBV5-5	NA	NA	TRBJ1-2	CASSLETGYQGGYTF	TGTGCCAGCAGCTTGGAGACAGGCTACCAGGGAGGCTACACCTTC
TRBV30	NA	NA	TRBJ2-5	CAWGRGRETQYF	TGTGCCTGGGGCAGGGGAAGAGAGACCCAGTACTTC
TRBV7-9	TRBD1	NA	TRBJ2-5	CASSWGTGGETQYF	TGTGCCAGCAGCTGGGGGACAGGTGGAGAGACCCAGTACTTC
TRBV5-1	NA	once	TRBJ2-1	CASSQGPWSSYNEQFF	TGCGCCAGCAGCCAGGGACCGTGGAGCTCCTACAATGAGCAGTTCTTC
TRBV27	TRBD1	NA	TRBJ1-6	CASSLLRGTGYNSPLHF	TGTGCCAGCAGTTTACTGAGGGGGACAGGCTATAATTCACCCCTCCACTTT
TRBV11-2	NA	NA	TRBJ2-7	CASSLVVRGGEQYF	TGTGCCAGCAGCTTGGTGGTAAGGGGAGGCGAGCAGTACTTC
TRBV5-1	NA	NA	TRBJ1-2	CASSLIGGSNYGYTF	TGCGCCAGCAGCTTGATAGGGGGTAGTAACTATGGCTACACCTTC
TRBV21-1	NA	NA	TRBJ2-1	CASSKALGTSGIQSSNEQFF	TGTGCCAGCAGCAAAGCGCTCGGGACTAGCGGGATCCAGTCCTCCAATGAGCAGTTCTTC
TRBV6-5	NA	NA	TRBJ1-4	CASRGGTNEKLFF	TGTGCCAGTCGAGGGGGGACTAATGAAAAACTGTTTTTT
TRBV4-1	TRBD2	NA	TRBJ2-5	CASSQERVVASGQETQYF	TGCGCCAGCAGCCAAGAAAGGGTAGTGGCTAGCGGACAAGAGACCCAGTACTTC